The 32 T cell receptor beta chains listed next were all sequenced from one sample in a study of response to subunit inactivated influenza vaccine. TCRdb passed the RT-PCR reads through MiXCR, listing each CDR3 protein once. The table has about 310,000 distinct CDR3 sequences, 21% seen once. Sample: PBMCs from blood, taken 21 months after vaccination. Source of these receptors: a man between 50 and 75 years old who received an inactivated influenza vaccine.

For the CDR3, the DNA is TGTGCCAGCAGTTACCGAAGCGGGGGGCTAAACTACGAGCAGTACTTC. It encodes CASSYRSGGLNYEQYF. V usage is TRBV6-2 or TRBV6-3 and J usage is TRBJ2-7; 9 bases match TRBD2. This CDR3 has 16 residues. Germline V CDR1 and CDR2: MNHEY, SVGEGT. J gave up 3 bases and V 2 bases, and 8 bases lay outside the gene matches.

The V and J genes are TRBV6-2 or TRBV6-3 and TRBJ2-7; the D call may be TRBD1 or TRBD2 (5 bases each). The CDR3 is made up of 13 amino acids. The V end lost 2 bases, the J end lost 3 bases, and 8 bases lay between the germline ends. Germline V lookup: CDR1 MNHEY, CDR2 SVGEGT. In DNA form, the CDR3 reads TGTGCCAGCAGTTACGGGACGAACTACGAGCAGTACTTC. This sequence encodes CASSYGTNYEQYF.

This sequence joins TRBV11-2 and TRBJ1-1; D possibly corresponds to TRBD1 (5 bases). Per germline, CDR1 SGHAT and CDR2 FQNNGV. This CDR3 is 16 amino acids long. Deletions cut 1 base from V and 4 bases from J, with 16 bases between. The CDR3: CASSLVTWGDGTEAFF. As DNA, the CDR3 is TGTGCCAGCAGCTTAGTGACGTGGGGGGATGGCACTGAAGCTTTCTTT.

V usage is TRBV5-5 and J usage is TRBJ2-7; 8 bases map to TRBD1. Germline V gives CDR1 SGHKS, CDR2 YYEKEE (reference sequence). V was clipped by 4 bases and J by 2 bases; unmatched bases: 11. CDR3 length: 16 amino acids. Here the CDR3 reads CASSMTPVDRAYEQYF. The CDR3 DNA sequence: TGTGCCAGCAGCATGACGCCGGTGGACAGGGCCTACGAGCAGTACTTC.

CDR3 coding DNA: TGTGCCAGCAGTGGCGGGACAGGGAATGGAGGGTACTACAATGAGCAGTTCTTC. This gives the protein CASSGGTGNGGYYNEQFF. V gene TRBV2 combines with J gene TRBJ2-1; 9 nucleotides line up with TRBD1. Germline CDR1 reads SNHLY; CDR2 reads FYNNEI. The CDR3 is 18 residues long. Losses at the gene ends were 4 bases for V and 3 bases for J; bases not matched to a gene: 13.

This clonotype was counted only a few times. The CDR3 nucleotides are TGTGCCAGCAGTGCCTTAGCGGTAAGCTCCTACAATGAGCAGTTCTTC. Amino acids: CASSALAVSSYNEQFF. The chain carries TRBV2 and TRBJ2-1; maybe TRBD2 (6 bases). V was cut by 4 bases and J by 0 bases, with 13 bases left in between. Per germline, CDR1 SNHLY and CDR2 FYNNEI. This CDR3 is 16 amino acids long.

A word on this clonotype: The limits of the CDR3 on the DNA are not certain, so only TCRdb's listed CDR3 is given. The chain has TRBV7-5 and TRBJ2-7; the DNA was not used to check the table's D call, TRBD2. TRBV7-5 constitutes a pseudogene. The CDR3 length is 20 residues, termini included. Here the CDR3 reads CISVPEVDIRLAGLSYEQYF.

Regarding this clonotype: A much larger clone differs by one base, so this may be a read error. CDR3 residues: CASSTGTGGEKLFF. CDR3 DNA sequence: TGCGCCAGCAGCACCGGGACAGGGGGTGAAAAACTGTTTTTT. The chain combines TRBV5-1 with TRBJ1-4; 11 bases are shared with TRBD1. With 4 bases clipped from V and 7 bases from J, the junction kept 3 bases outside the gene matches. The germline CDR1 and CDR2 sequences are SGHRS and YFSETQ. The CDR3 has 14 amino acids.

In DNA, the CDR3 is TGTGCCAGCAGCCGATGGGGGACAGGGGCGACTAGCACAGATACGCAGTATTTT. Amino acid sequence: CASSRWGTGATSTDTQYF. The J gene is TRBJ2-3, the V gene TRBV4-2; 10 bases line up with TRBD1. CDR3 length: 18 amino acids. The V gene's germline CDR1 is LGHNA and CDR2 YNFKEQ. Trimming cost V 4 bases and J 0 bases; bases outside gene matches: 10.

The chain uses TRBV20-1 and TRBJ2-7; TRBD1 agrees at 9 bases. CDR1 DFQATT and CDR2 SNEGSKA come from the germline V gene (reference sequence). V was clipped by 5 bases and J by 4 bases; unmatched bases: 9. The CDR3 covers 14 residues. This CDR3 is CSADTPGQGYEQYF. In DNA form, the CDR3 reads TGCAGTGCTGATACTCCGGGACAGGGATACGAGCAGTACTTC.

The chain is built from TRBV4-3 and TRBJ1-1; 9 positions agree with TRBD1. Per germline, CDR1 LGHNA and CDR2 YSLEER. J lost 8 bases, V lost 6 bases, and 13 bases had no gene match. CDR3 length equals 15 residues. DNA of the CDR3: TGCGCCAGCAGTATCCAGAGGACAGGGGTCAACGAAGCTTTCTTT. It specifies CASSIQRTGVNEAFF.

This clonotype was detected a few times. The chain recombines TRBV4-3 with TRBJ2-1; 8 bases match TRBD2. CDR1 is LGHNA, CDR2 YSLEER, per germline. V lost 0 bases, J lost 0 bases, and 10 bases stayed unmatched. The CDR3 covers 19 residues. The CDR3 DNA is TGCGCCAGCAGCCAAGAATTATCCAGCGGGAGCCTCTCCTACAATGAGCAGTTCTTC. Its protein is CASSQELSSGSLSYNEQFF.

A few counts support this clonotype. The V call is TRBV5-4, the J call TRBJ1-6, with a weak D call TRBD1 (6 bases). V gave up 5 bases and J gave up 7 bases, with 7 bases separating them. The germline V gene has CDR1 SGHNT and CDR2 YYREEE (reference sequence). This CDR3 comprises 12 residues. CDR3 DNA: TGTGCCAGCAGGGACAGAAATTCACCCCTCCACTTT. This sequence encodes CASRDRNSPLHF.

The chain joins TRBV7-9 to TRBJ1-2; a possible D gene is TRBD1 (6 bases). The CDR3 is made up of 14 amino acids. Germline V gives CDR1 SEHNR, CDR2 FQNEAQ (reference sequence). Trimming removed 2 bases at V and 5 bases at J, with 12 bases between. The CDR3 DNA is TGTGCCAGCAGCTTAATGGGGGCCGGGTATGGCTACACCTTC. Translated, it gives CASSLMGAGYGYTF.

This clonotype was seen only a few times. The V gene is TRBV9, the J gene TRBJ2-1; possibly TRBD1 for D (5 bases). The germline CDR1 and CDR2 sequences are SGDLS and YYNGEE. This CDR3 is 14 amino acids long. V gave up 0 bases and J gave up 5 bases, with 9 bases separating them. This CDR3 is CASSVDTGNNEQFF. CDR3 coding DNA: TGTGCCAGCAGCGTAGATACAGGAAACAATGAGCAGTTCTTC.

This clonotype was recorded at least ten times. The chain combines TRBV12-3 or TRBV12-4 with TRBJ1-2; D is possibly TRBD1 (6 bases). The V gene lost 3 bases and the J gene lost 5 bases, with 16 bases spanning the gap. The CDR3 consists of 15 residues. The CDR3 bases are TGTGCCAGCAGTTTCGTTGGGGGGCCGTCATATGGCTACACCTTC. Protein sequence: CASSFVGGPSYGYTF.

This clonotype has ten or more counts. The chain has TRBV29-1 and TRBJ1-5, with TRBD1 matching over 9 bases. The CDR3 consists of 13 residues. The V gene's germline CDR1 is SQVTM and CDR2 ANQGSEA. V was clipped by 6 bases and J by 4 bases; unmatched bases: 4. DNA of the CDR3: TGCAGCGTGGTCGACAGGGGGAATCAGCCCCAGCATTTT. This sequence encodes CSVVDRGNQPQHF.

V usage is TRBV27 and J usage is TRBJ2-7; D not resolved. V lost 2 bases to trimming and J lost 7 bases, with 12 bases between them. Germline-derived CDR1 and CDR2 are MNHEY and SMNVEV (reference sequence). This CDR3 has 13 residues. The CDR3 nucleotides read TGTGCCAGCAGTTTAAGTCCTAGTTATGAGCAGTACTTC. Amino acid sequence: CASSLSPSYEQYF.

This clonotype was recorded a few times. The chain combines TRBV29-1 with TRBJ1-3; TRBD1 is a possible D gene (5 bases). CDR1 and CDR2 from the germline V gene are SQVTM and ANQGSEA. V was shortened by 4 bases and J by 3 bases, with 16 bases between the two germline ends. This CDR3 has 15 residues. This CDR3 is CSVAGTGTLGNTIYF. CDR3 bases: TGCAGCGTTGCCGGTACCGGGACCCTTGGAAACACCATATATTTT.

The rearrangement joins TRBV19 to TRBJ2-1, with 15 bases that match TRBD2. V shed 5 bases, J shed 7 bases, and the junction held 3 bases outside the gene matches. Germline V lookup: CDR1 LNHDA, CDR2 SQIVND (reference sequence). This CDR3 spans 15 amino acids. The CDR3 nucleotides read TGTGCCAGTAGTGTCGGGACTAGCGGGAGGAATGAGCAGTTCTTC. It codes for CASSVGTSGRNEQFF.

DNA for the CDR3: TGTGCCACCAGAGAGCTGGAGCGGGCCGATGAGCAGTTCTTC. Translating gives CATRELERADEQFF. The chain combines TRBV15 with TRBJ2-1, with D possibly being TRBD2 (6 bases). The germline gives CDR1 LNHNV, CDR2 YYDKDF (reference sequence). The CDR3 runs to 14 residues. V was shortened by 6 bases and J by 8 bases, with 17 bases between the two germline ends.

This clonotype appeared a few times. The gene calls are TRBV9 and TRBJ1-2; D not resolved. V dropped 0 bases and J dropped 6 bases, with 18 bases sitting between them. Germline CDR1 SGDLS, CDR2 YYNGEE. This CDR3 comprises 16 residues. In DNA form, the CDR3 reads TGTGCCAGCAGCGTAGGGAGCAAGATGAGTGGGGATGGCTACACCTTC. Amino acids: CASSVGSKMSGDGYTF.

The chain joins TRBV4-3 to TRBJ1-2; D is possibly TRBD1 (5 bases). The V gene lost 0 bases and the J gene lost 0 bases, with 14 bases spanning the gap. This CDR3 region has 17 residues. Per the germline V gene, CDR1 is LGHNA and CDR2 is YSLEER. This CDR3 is CASSQDTGQVANYGYTF. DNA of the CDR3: TGCGCCAGCAGCCAAGATACCGGACAAGTCGCTAACTATGGCTACACCTTC.

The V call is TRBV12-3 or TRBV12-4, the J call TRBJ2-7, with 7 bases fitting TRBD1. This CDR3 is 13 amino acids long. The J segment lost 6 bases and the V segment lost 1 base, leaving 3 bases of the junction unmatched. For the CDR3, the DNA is TGTGCCAGCAGTTTAGTAGGGGGCGGCGAGCAGTACTTC. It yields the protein CASSLVGGGEQYF.

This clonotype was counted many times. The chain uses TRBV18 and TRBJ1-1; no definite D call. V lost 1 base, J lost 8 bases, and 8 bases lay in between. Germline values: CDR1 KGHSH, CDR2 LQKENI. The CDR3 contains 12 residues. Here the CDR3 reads CASSPRRAEAFF. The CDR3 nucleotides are TGTGCCAGCTCACCACGGCGGGCAGAAGCTTTCTTT.

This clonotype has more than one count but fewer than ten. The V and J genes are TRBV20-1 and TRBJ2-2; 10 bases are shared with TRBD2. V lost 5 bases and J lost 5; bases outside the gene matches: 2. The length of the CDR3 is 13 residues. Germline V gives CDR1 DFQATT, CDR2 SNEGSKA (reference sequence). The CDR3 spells CSAVSGRTGELFF. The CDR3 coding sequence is TGCAGTGCTGTTAGCGGGAGGACCGGGGAGCTGTTTTTT.

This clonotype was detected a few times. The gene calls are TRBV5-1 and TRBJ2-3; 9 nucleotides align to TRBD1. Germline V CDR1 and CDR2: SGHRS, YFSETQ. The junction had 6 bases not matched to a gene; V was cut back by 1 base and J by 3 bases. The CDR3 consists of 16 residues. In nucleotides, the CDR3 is TGCGCCAGCAGCTTGATTACAGGGGGCCTAACAGATACGCAGTATTTT. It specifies CASSLITGGLTDTQYF.

Here the CDR3 DNA reads TGTGCCAGTAGTATGGGGACTAGCCGTCTCGCCTACGAGCAGTACTTC. Protein sequence: CASSMGTSRLAYEQYF. The J gene is TRBJ2-7, the V gene TRBV19; TRBD2 agrees at 9 bases. The V gene end was trimmed by 3 bases and the J gene end by 2 bases; junction bases not matched to a gene: 8. CDR3 size: 16 residues. Germline V gene lookup returns CDR1 LNHDA and CDR2 SQIVND (reference sequence).

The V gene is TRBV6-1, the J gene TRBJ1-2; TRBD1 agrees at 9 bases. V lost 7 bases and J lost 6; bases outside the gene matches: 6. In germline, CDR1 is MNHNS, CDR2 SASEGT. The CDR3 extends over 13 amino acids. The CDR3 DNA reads TGTGCCAGCACCCCAGGGACAGGGAATGGCTACACCTTC. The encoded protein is CASTPGTGNGYTF.

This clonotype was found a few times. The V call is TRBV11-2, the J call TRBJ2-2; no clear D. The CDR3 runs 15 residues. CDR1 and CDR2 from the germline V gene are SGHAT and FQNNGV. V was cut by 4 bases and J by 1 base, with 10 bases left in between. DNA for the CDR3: TGTGCCAGCAGCTCTTACTCCTGGAACACCGGGGAGCTGTTTTTT. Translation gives CASSSYSWNTGELFF.

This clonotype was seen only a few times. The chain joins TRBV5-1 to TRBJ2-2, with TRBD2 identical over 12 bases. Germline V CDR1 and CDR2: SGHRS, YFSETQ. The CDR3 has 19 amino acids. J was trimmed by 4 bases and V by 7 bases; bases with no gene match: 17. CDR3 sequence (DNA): TGCGCCAGCGGCAAGGGTCAGAAAGCGGGACTAGCGGGCACCGGGGAGCTGTTTTTT. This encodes CASGKGQKAGLAGTGELFF.

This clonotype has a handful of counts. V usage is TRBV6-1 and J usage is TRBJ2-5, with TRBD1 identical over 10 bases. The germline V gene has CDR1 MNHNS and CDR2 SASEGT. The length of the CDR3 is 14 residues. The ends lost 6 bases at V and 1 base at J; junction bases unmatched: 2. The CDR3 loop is CASRRDRGQETQYF. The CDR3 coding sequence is TGTGCCAGCAGACGGGACAGGGGCCAAGAGACCCAGTACTTC.